One and the same sample provided the 10 T cell receptor beta chains below, sequenced in a study of T cell repertoires in cytomegalovirus infection. MiXCR was run by TCRdb on the reads, yielding one entry per CDR3 protein. The table shows about 830,000 distinct CDR3 sequences, with approximately 30% occurring only once. These receptors have no identified antigens. The sequencing here drew on cultured CD8+ T cells from PBMCs, taken from culture after CMV antigen stimulation. These receptors originate from a human donor in good health (CMV status not recorded). Some clones in this sample may be carry-over from other donors' samples.

The genes are TRBV12-3 or TRBV12-4 and TRBJ2-1, with 11 positions matching TRBD2. There are 16 residues in the CDR3. Trimming at V came to 5 bases and at J to 7 bases, leaving 10 bases not matched to a gene. The CDR3 DNA reads as TGTGCCAGCAGTCTGCGGTTAGCGGGGGGGCTTAATGAGCAGTTCTTC. It yields the protein CASSLRLAGGLNEQFF.

This clonotype was seen at least ten times. The rearrangement links TRBV6-5 to TRBJ2-7; 9 nucleotides line up with TRBD2. Germline V gene data show CDR1 as MNHEY and CDR2 as SVGAGI. With V trimmed by 6 bases and J by 6 bases, 15 bases remained unmatched. This CDR3 has 16 residues. CDR3 sequence reads: CASRPVGTSSVSEQYF. The CDR3 coding sequence is TGTGCCAGCAGGCCGGTAGGGACTAGCTCAGTGAGCGAGCAGTACTTC.

The V call is TRBV29-1, the J call TRBJ2-1; TRBD1 matches at 8 bases. CDR1 and CDR2 (germline): SQVTM, ANQGSEA. CDR3 length: 17 amino acids. V trimming: 0 bases; J trimming: 5 bases; junction bases outside the gene matches: 12. CDR3 region: CSVEDRMDRDGNNEQFF. Here the CDR3 DNA reads TGCAGCGTTGAAGATCGAATGGACAGGGACGGGAACAATGAGCAGTTCTTC.

The CDR3 region is CASSDDEGASGNTIYF. The CDR3 region has the DNA TGTGCCAGCAGTGACGACGAGGGAGCCTCTGGAAACACCATATATTTT. The chain combines TRBV6-1 with TRBJ1-3; D remains ambiguous. Germline V gene sequence: CDR1 MNHNS, CDR2 SASEGT. CDR3 length: 16 residues. Trimming shortened V by 3 bases and J by 0 bases, and 12 bases separated the two germline ends.

The chain links TRBV6-5 to TRBJ1-2; D may be TRBD1 (5 bases). The ends were cut back, 6 bases at V and 3 bases at J, with 11 bases in the middle. The CDR3 consists of 13 residues. Germline CDR1 and CDR2: MNHEY and SVGAGI. The chain's CDR3 is CASRGQGDYGYTF. The CDR3, as DNA: TGTGCCAGCAGAGGGCAGGGTGACTATGGCTACACCTTC.

The chain carries TRBV14 and TRBJ1-2, with 7 bases lining up with TRBD1. The CDR3 consists of 15 residues. Losses at the gene ends were 1 base for V and 4 bases for J; bases not matched to a gene: 6. CDR1 SGHDN and CDR2 FVKESK come from the germline V gene. CDR3 nucleotides: TGTGCCAGCAGCCAAGCCCACAGGGGAGGCTATGGCTACACCTTC. This translates into CASSQAHRGGYGYTF.

This clonotype showed up many times. The chain combines TRBV7-8 with TRBJ1-5; tentatively, D is TRBD1 (6 bases). Germline values: CDR1 SGHVS, CDR2 FQNEAQ. Trimming cost V 0 bases and J 7 bases, with 25 bases left between them. This CDR3 contains 19 residues. CDR3 nucleotide sequence: TGTGCCAGCAGCTTAGCTGAGGGGGGAAAGGGGAATCGAGGCCAGCCCCAGCATTTT. This sequence encodes CASSLAEGGKGNRGQPQHF.

This clonotype was detected only a few times. J is TRBJ2-2 and V is TRBV2, with 8 bases identical to TRBD2. CDR1 SNHLY and CDR2 FYNNEI come from the germline V gene. The CDR3 runs to 16 residues. V gave up 10 bases and J gave up 0 bases; unmatched junction bases: 10. Here the CDR3 DNA reads TGTGCCATCCTACTAGCGGTGATCGCGAACACCGGGGAGCTGTTTTTT. Residues: CAILLAVIANTGELFF.

This clonotype came up a few times. V gene TRBV14 combines with J gene TRBJ2-1; D not certain. The CDR3 extends over 13 amino acids. With 6 bases removed from V and 9 bases from J, the gap between germline ends came to 15 bases. In germline, CDR1 is SGHDN, CDR2 FVKESK. CDR3 sequence: CASSTLRRGEQFF. The CDR3 coding sequence is TGTGCCAGCAGTACTCTGAGACGCGGTGAGCAGTTCTTC.

This sequence joins TRBV5-1 and TRBJ2-2; 8 bases align to TRBD2. The germline gives CDR1 SGHRS, CDR2 YFSETQ. The length of the CDR3 is 18 residues. V lost 6 bases to trimming and J lost 2 bases; unmatched junction nucleotides: 15. The CDR3 here is CASTPAGGDPANTGELFF. CDR3 bases: TGCGCCAGCACCCCCGCGGGGGGCGATCCGGCTAACACCGGGGAGCTGTTTTTT.